The clone carrying this T cell receptor beta chain was detected a few times. According to the study, genomic DNA was the template for TCR beta VDJ and CDR3 profiling. TCRdb passed the reads through MiXCR, listing each CDR3 protein once. Found here are approximately 220,000 distinct CDR3 sequences, more than 45% of them singletons; the top ten hold over 7.5%. The data originate from a study of CD8+CD57+ T cells in acquired aplastic anemia. The CDR3 is made up of 16 amino acids. J lost 4 bases, V lost 0 bases, and 5 bases had no gene match. CDR1 is LGHNA, CDR2 YSLEER, per germline. It was patients with CD8+CD57+ cell expansion by flow cytometry who were chosen for sequencing. The enrolled patients all had severe acquired aplastic anemia.

This chain links TRBV4-3 with TRBJ2-1, with 8 bases aligning to TRBD2. The receptor was isolated from a human donor with aplastic anemia. Sample: sorted CD4+, CD8+, or CD8+CD57+ T cells (not recorded which) from PBMCs. This chain's CDR3 is CASSQEPSGGYNEQFF. The CDR3 DNA reads as TGCGCCAGCAGCCAAGAGCCCAGCGGGGGTTACAATGAGCAGTTCTTC.